This T cell receptor beta chain was profiled in a study of shared clonotypes between healthy human individuals. For each subset, genomic DNA was distributed in equal portions over several immunoSEQ plates. Measured with immunoSEQ multiplex PCR; TCRdb has only the in-frame clones, and not every one. The repertoire includes 2 million to 2.5 million clones, about nine tenths of them detected once, and about 0.36% sits in the top ten. Points from the study as a whole: Compared with memory subsets, naive subsets generally had larger estimated richness.

In the case of this clone: Antigen: not known.

Adults of Caucasian background living in Nashville, Tennessee made up all donors. The split of CD4+ cells yielded CD45RA+ naive and CD45RA-negative memory subsets. Unmatched junction bases numbered 7, after V lost 3 bases and J lost 9 bases. Germline CDR1 reads MDHEN; CDR2 reads SYDVKM. This CDR3 has 13 amino acids. The chain combines TRBV28 with TRBJ1-2, with 7 bases identical to TRBD1. This sequence was found in a man between 18 and 29 years old in good health. Some clones in this sample may be carry-over from other donors' samples. The source material was naive CD4+ T cells from PBMCs. Indicated subset: CD45RA+ positively selected. DNA for the CDR3: TGTGCCAGCAGTTTCGACAGGGACCGTCGCTACACCTTC. Translating it yields CASSFDRDRRYTF.